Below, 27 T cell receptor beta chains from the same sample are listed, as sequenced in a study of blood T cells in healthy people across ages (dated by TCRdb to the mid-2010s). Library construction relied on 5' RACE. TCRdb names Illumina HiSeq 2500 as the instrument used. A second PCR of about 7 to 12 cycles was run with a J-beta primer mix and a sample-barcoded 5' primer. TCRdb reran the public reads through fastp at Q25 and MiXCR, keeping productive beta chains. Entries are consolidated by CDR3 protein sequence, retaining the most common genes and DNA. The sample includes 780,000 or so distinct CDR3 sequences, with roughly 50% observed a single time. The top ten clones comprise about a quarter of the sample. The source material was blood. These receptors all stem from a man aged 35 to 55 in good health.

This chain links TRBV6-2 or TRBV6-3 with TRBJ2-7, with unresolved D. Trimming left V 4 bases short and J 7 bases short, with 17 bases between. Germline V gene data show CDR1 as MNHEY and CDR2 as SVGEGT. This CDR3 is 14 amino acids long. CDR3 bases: TGTGCCAGCAGTTTGGGAAGAGCTTACAATGAGCAGTACTTC. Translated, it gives CASSLGRAYNEQYF.

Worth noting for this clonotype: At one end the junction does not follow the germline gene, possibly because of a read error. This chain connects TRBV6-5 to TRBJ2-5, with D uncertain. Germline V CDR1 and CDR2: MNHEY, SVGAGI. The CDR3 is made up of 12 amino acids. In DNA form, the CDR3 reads TGTGCCAACAGTAGTGTACAAGAGACCCAGTACTTC. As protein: CANSSVQETQYF.

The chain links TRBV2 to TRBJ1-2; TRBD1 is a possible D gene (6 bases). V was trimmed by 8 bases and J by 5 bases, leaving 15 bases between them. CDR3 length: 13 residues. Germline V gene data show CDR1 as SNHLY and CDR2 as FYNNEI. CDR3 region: CASPTQGRYGYTF. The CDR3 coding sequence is TGTGCCAGCCCCACACAGGGAAGGTATGGCTACACCTTC. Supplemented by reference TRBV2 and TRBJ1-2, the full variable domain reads EPEVTQTPSHQVTQMGQEVILRCVPISNHLYFYWYRQILGQKVEFLVSFYNNEISEKSEIFDDQFSVERPDGSNFTLKIRSTKLEDSAMYFCASPTQGRYGYTFGSGTRLTVV.

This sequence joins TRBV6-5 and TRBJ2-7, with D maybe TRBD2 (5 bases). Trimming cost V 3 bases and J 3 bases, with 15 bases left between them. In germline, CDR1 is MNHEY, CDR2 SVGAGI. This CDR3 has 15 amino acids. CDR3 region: CASSYGVGVSYEQYF. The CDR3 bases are TGTGCCAGCAGTTATGGAGTCGGGGTCAGCTACGAGCAGTACTTC.

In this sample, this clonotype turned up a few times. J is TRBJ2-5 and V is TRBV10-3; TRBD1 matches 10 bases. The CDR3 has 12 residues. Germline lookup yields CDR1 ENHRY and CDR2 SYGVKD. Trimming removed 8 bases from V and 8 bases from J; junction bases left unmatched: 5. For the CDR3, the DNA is TGTGCCATCGCCGGGACAGGGGATACCCAGTACTTC. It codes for CAIAGTGDTQYF.

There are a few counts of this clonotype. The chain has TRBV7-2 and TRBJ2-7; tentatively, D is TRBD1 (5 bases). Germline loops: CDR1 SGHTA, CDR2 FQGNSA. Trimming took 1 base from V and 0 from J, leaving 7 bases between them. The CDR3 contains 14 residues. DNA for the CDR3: TGTGCCAGCAGCTTAGACCAGGGCTCCTACGAGCAGTACTTC. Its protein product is CASSLDQGSYEQYF.

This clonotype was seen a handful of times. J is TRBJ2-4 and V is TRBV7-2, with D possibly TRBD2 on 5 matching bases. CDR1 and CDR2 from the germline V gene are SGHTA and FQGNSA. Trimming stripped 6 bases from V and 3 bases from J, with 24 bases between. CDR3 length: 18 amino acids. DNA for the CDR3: TGTGCCAGCAGAATAAGTGGACGGACCTTACTAGGCAAAAACATTCAGTACTTC. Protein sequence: CASRISGRTLLGKNIQYF.

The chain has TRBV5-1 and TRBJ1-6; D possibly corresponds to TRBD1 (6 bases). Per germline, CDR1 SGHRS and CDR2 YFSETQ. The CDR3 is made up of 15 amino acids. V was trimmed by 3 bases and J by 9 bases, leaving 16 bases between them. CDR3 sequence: CASSSARDNSSPLHF. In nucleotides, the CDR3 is TGCGCCAGCAGCTCCGCCCGGGACAACAGTTCACCCCTCCACTTT.

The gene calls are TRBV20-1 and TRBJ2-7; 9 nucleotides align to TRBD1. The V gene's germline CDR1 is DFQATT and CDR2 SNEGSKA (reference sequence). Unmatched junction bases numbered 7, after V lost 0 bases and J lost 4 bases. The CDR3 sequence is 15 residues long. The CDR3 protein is CSARDLRQGEYEQYF. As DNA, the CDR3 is TGCAGTGCTAGAGATCTGAGACAGGGGGAATACGAGCAGTACTTC.

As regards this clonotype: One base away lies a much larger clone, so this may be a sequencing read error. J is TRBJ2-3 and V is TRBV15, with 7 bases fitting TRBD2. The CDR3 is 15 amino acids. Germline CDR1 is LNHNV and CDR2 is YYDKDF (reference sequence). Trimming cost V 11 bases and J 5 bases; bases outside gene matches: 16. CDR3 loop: CAASTSRSNVDTQYF. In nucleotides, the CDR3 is TGTGCCGCCTCGACTAGCAGGAGTAATGTAGATACGCAGTATTTT. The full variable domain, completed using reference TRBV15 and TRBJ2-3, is DAMVIQNPRYQVTQFGKPVTLSCSQTLNHNVMYWYQQKSSQAPKLLFHYYDKDFNNEADTPDNFQSRRPNTSFCFLDIRSPGLGDTAMYLCAASTSRSNVDTQYFGPGTRLTVL.

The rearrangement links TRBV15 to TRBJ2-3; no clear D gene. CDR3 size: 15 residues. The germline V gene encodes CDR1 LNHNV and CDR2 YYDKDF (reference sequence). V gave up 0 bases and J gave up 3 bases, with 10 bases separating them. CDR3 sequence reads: CATSRDRTGTDTQYF. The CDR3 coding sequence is TGTGCCACCAGCAGAGATCGAACCGGTACAGATACGCAGTATTTT.

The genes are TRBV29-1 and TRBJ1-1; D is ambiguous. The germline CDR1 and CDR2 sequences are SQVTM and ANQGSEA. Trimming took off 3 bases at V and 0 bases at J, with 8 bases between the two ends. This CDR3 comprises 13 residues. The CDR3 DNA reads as TGCAGCGTTGACTCGCTTATGAACACTGAAGCTTTCTTT. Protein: CSVDSLMNTEAFF. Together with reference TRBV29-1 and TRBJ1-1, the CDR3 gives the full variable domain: SAVISQKPSRDICQRGTSLTIQCQVDSQVTMMFWYRQQPGQSLTLIATANQGSEATYESGFVIDKFPISRPNLTFSTLTVSNMSPEDSSIYLCSVDSLMNTEAFFGQGTRLTVV.

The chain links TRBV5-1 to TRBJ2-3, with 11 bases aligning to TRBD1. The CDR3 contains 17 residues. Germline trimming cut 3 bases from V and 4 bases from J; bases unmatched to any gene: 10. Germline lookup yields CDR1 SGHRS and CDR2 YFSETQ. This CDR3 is CASSWEKGQGASDTQYF. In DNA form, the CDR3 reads TGCGCCAGCAGCTGGGAGAAAGGACAGGGGGCCTCAGATACGCAGTATTTT.

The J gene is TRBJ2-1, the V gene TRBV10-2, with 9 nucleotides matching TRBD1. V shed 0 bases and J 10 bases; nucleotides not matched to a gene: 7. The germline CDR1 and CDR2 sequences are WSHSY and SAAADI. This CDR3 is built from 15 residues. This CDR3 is CASSESRGTGKEQFF. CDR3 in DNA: TGCGCCAGCAGTGAGTCCAGGGGGACAGGGAAGGAGCAGTTCTTC.

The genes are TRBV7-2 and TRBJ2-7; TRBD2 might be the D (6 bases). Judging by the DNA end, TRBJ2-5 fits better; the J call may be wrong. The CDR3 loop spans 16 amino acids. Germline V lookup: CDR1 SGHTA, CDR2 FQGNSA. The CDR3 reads CASSPQALRGGETQYF. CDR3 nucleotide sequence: TGTGCCAGCAGCCCCCAGGCGTTACGGGGAGGAGAGACCCAGTACTTC.

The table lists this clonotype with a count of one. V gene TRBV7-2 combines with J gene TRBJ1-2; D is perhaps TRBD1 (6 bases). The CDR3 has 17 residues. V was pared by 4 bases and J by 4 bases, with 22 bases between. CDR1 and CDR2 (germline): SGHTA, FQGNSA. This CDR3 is CASSSDPYRVAVYGYTF. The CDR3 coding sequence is TGTGCCAGCAGCTCAGACCCCTACAGGGTAGCGGTCTATGGCTACACCTTC.

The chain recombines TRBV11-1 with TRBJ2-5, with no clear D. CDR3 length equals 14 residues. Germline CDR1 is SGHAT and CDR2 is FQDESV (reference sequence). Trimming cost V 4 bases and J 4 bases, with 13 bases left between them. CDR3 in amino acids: CASSSSGTAETQYF. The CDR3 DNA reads TGTGCCAGCAGCTCCTCGGGTACCGCAGAGACCCAGTACTTC.

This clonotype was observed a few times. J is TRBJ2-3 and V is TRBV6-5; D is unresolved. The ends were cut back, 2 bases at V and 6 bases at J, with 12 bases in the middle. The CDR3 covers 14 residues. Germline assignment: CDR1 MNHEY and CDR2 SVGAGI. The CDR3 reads CASSYGSVRDTQYF. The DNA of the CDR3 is TGTGCCAGCAGTTACGGCAGCGTTAGGGATACGCAGTATTTT.

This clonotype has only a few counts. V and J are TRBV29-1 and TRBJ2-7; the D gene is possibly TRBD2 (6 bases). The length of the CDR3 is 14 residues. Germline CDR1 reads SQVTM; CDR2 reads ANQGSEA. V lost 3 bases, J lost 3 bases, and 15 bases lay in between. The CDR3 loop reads CSVDGASAGYEQYF. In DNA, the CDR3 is TGCAGCGTTGATGGGGCTAGCGCGGGCTACGAGCAGTACTTC.

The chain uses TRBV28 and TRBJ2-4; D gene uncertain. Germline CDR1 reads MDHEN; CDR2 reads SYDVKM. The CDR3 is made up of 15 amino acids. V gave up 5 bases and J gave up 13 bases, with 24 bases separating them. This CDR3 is CASSPQRGSYNEQYF. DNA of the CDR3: TGTGCCAGCAGTCCTCAGCGCGGCTCCTACAATGAGCAGTACTTC.

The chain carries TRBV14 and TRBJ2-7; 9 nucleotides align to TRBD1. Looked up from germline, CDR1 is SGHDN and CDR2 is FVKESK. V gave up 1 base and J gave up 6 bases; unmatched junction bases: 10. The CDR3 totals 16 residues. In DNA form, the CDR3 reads TGTGCCAGCAGCCAAGTCTTGGGACAGGGTATCGCCGAGCAGTACTTC. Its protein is CASSQVLGQGIAEQYF.

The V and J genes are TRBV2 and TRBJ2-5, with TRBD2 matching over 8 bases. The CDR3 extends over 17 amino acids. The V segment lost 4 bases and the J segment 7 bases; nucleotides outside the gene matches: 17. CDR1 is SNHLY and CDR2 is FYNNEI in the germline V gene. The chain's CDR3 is CASSVGSVAGTPGTQYF. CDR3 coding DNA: TGTGCCAGCAGTGTCGGGTCGGTAGCGGGGACCCCAGGGACCCAGTACTTC. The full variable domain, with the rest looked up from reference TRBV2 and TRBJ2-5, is EPEVTQTPSHQVTQMGQEVILRCVPISNHLYFYWYRQILGQKVEFLVSFYNNEISEKSEIFDDQFSVERPDGSNFTLKIRSTKLEDSAMYFCASSVGSVAGTPGTQYFGPGTRLLVL.

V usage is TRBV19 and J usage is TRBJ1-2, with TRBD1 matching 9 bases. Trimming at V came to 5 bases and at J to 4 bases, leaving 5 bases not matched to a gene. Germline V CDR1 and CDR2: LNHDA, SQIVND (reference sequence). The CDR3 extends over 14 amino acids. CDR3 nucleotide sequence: TGTGCCAGTAGTGCCAGACAGGGGGTCTATGGCTACACCTTC. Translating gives CASSARQGVYGYTF.

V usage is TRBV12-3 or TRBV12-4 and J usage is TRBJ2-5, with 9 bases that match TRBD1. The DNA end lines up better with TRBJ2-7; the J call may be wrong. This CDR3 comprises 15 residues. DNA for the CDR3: TGTGCCAGCAGTTCCTCCGGGACAGGGAATGTCGAGCAGTACTTC. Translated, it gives CASSSSGTGNVEQYF.

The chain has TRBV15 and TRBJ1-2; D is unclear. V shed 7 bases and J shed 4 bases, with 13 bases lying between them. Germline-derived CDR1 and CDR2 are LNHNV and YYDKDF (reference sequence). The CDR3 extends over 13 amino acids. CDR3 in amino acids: CATTGQVAYGYTF. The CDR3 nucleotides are TGTGCCACCACTGGGCAAGTGGCCTATGGCTACACCTTC.

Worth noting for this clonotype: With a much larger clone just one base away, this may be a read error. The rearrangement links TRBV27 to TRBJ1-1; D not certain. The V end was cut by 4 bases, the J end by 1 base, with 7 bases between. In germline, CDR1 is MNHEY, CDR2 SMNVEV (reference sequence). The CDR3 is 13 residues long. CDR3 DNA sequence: TGTGCCAGCAGTTACTGGGGGAACACTGAAGCTTTCTTT. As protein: CASSYWGNTEAFF.

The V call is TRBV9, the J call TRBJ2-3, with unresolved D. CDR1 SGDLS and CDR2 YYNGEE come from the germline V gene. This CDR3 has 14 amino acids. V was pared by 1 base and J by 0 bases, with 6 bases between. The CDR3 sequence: CASSVLPSTDTQYF. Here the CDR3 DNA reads TGTGCCAGCAGCGTACTCCCTAGCACAGATACGCAGTATTTT. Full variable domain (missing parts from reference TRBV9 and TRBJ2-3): DSGVTQTPKHLITATGQRVTLRCSPRSGDLSVYWYQQSLDQGLQFLIQYYNGEERAKGNILERFSAQQFPDLHSELNLSSLELGDSALYFCASSVLPSTDTQYFGPGTRLTVL.